This note documents a single TCR beta chain sequence. Its cognate antigen has yet to be identified. No qualities accompany the bases; no much larger clone lies one base away. This sample stems from a study of T cell changes during pregnancy in multiple sclerosis (dated by TCRdb to about 2019). Broadly, across the study: The study examined how the T cell repertoire changed over the course of pregnancy in women with multiple sclerosis.

The protocol used for the library was the immunoSEQ multiplex PCR assay. Imported from immuneACCESS, the table was reduced by TCRdb to in-frame sequences with V and J called. These copies leave out some clones; in studies compared against another copy, an unresolved V gene accounts for under half, and the cause of the remainder is not known. The sample has around 80,000 clones on record, just over 90% of them singletons. The ten largest clones capture under 1.5% of the sample. The CDR3 spans 14 residues, from the cysteine through the phenylalanine. Only the CDR3 portion is preserved as DNA: 42 bases, with reading frame beginning at the first base. The germline V gene yields MGHDK for CDR1 and SYGVNS for CDR2. V is reduced by 5 bases and J by 7 bases, leaving a spacing of 14 bases between them.

The sequence was obtained from a female donor with multiple sclerosis, enrolled in a pregnancy study. The sample was peripheral blood, taken before pregnancy. Recombination joined TRBV25-1 with TRBJ1-4; D gene: possibly TRBD1, on 6 matching bases. DNA sequence: TGTGCCAGCAGTCCTCGGACAGTGGGTGAAAAACTGTTTTTT. This codes for CASSPRTVGEKLFF.